This TCR beta chain came from a study of sequential checkpoint blockade in melanoma. About the research overall: DNA from more than 75 pretreatment tumor samples underwent TCRβ immunosequencing. After nivolumab or ipilimumab alone, twenty-two patients had week-13 rebiopsies.

The study's findings and limits: For nivolumab-first patients, baseline tumor clonality was associated with response.

Profiled with immunoSEQ multiplex PCR; TCRdb holds only in-frame clones, not every one. The sample contains some 9,600 clones, about 24% of which appear only once. Treatment denoted: randomized to nivolumab then ipilimumab (arm A) or the reverse (arm B). DNA-damaging chemotherapy had not been given to any patient beforehand. The germline gives CDR1 MNHGY, CDR2 SAAAGT. The CDR3 runs to 14 residues. Trimming took 8 bases from V and 3 from J; bases not matched to a gene: 7. This clone appeared a few times. No antigen is known for it. The V call is TRBV6-8, the J call TRBJ2-7, with 10 bases aligning to TRBD2. This TCR came from a human donor with melanoma. The sample was tumor tissue (inferred from file names), taken from a patient given nivolumab and ipilimumab in sequence. The CDR3 sequence: CASGSSGRDYEQYF. The CDR3, as DNA: TGTGCCAGCGGGTCTAGCGGGAGAGACTACGAGCAGTACTTC.